The 19 T cell receptor beta chains given below trace back to one sample, sequenced in a study of CD8 T cells in Susac syndrome. After extraction with the RNeasy kit, roughly 0.45 to 1 ug of the RNA was reverse transcribed using random hexamers. MiXCR, applied by TCRdb to the immunoSEQ multiplex PCR reads, yields one record per CDR3 protein. The sample holds roughly 150,000 distinct CDR3 sequences, just under 95% seen once. The specimen sequenced was CD8+ T cells from PBMCs. The receptors were sampled from a human donor with multiple sclerosis.

This chain connects TRBV2 to TRBJ2-4; no definite D call. V was trimmed by 6 bases and J by 6 bases, leaving 12 bases between them. Germline V CDR1 and CDR2: SNHLY, FYNNEI. The CDR3 totals 13 residues. CDR3 bases: TGTGCCAGCAGGCCGGGCCATCCAAACATTCAGTACTTC. Translated: CASRPGHPNIQYF.

This chain connects TRBV7-8 to TRBJ1-5, with a possible D match to TRBD1 (6 bases). The V gene's germline CDR1 is SGHVS and CDR2 FQNEAQ. The CDR3 extends over 15 amino acids. V gave up 4 bases and J gave up 4 bases, with 14 bases separating them. The CDR3 region is CASSSARTDNQPQHF. In DNA, the CDR3 is TGTGCCAGCAGCTCGGCCCGGACAGATAATCAGCCCCAGCATTTT.

This chain connects TRBV12-3 or TRBV12-4 to TRBJ2-5; TRBD2 matches 11 bases. The V and J ends lost 6 bases and 2 bases, in that order; junction bases with no gene match: 14. The CDR3 totals 18 residues. CDR3 in DNA: TGTGCCAGCAGCTACCCCGAACTAGCGGGGGAGCTTCAAGAGACCCAGTACTTC. This gives the protein CASSYPELAGELQETQYF.

The gene calls are TRBV3-1 and TRBJ1-5; the D is unclear. The germline V gene encodes CDR1 LGHDT and CDR2 YNNKEL (reference sequence). The CDR3 sequence is 15 residues long. The V end was cut by 2 bases, the J end by 0 bases, with 8 bases between. CDR3 loop: CASSQRGNSNQPQHF. CDR3 nucleotides: TGTGCCAGCAGCCAACGAGGGAATAGCAATCAGCCCCAGCATTTT.

The chain couples TRBV29-1 to TRBJ2-2; 9 bases are shared with TRBD1. Looked up from germline, CDR1 is SQVTM and CDR2 is ANQGSEA. The CDR3 length is 14 residues. V lost 6 bases and J lost 6; bases outside the gene matches: 8. The CDR3: CSVAGTGYPGELFF. The CDR3 coding sequence is TGCAGCGTCGCCGGGACAGGGTATCCCGGGGAGCTGTTTTTT.

The rearrangement joins TRBV20-1 to TRBJ2-1; D is unresolved. CDR1 and CDR2 from the germline V gene are DFQATT and SNEGSKA (reference sequence). This CDR3 contains 10 residues. Trimming removed 3 bases from V and 10 bases from J, with 7 bases in between. The CDR3 DNA reads as TGCAGTGCTAGTCTAAAGGAGCAGTTCTTC. The encoded protein is CSASLKEQFF.

This chain connects TRBV5-4 to TRBJ1-1, with a tentative D call TRBD1 (5 bases). Trimming removed 1 base at V and 0 bases at J, with 13 bases between. This CDR3 has 16 amino acids. The germline V gene encodes CDR1 SGHNT and CDR2 YYREEE (reference sequence). The CDR3 DNA follows: TGTGCCAGCAGCTTGAGACAGACTGCCTTGAACACTGAAGCTTTCTTT. Protein: CASSLRQTALNTEAFF.

The genes are TRBV14 and TRBJ2-7; tentatively, D is TRBD1 (6 bases). This CDR3 spans 14 amino acids. V shed 1 base and J shed 3 bases, with 10 bases lying between them. CDR1 is SGHDN, CDR2 FVKESK, per germline. The CDR3 region has the DNA TGTGCCAGCAGCCAAGGGGCACAGGGCTACGAGCAGTACTTC. Its protein is CASSQGAQGYEQYF.

V gene TRBV9 combines with J gene TRBJ2-7, with a possible D match to TRBD1 (5 bases). The CDR3 spans 13 residues. The V gene lost 4 bases and the J gene lost 6 bases, with 14 bases spanning the gap. Germline CDR1 SGDLS, CDR2 YYNGEE. The CDR3 bases are TGTGCCAGCAGCCAAAATAGGGGATCCGAGCAGTACTTC. It yields the protein CASSQNRGSEQYF.

The rearrangement uses TRBV12-3 or TRBV12-4 and TRBJ1-1, with unresolved D. V shed 5 bases and J shed 3 bases, with 25 bases lying between them. The CDR3 loop spans 18 amino acids. The CDR3 protein is CASSPHALLADRYTEAFF. CDR3 sequence (DNA): TGTGCCAGCAGTCCGCATGCCTTGCTTGCTGACCGCTACACTGAAGCTTTCTTT.

This rearrangement joins TRBV20-1 to TRBJ2-4; D unclear. CDR1 and CDR2 (germline): DFQATT, SNEGSKA (reference sequence). CDR3 length: 14 residues. Trimming took 0 bases from V and 8 from J, leaving 14 bases between them. The CDR3 protein is CSARDRPGWDIQYF. The CDR3 nucleotides read TGCAGTGCTAGAGATCGGCCTGGTTGGGACATTCAGTACTTC.

The chain has TRBV9 and TRBJ2-6; D ambiguous. CDR3 size: 13 residues. V was clipped by 4 bases and J by 0 bases, with 2 bases between them. Germline CDR1 is SGDLS and CDR2 is YYNGEE. CDR3 residues: CASSNSGANVLTF. The CDR3 bases are TGTGCCAGCAGCAACTCTGGGGCCAACGTCCTGACTTTC.

This chain links TRBV14 with TRBJ2-5; 8 bases are shared with TRBD2. The CDR3 consists of 15 residues. The germline CDR1 and CDR2 sequences are SGHDN and FVKESK. J was trimmed by 5 bases and V by 0 bases; bases with no gene match: 5. CDR3 bases: TGTGCCAGCAGCCAAGACTTCCGCGGGGGGGAGACCCAGTACTTC. Its translation is CASSQDFRGGETQYF.

This clonotype showed up just once. The V call is TRBV6-2 or TRBV6-3, the J call TRBJ2-1; no clear D. The CDR3 runs 12 residues. Germline values: CDR1 MNHEY, CDR2 SVGEGT. Trimming removed 4 bases from V and 8 bases from J, with 9 bases in between. The CDR3 DNA sequence: TGTGCCAGCAGTTCTCGGTGGGATGAGCAGTTCTTC. It encodes CASSSRWDEQFF.

As to this clonotype: Germline and junction disagree at one end, which may indicate a read error. The chain combines TRBV23-1 with TRBJ1-5, with D unclear. TRBV23-1 is an open reading frame, and its role is uncertain. CDR3 length equals 17 residues. DNA of the CDR3: TGCGCCAGCAGCCAAATCTTTCTCGACGGTAGCGATCAGCCCCAGCATTTT. Its protein product is CASSQIFLDGSDQPQHF.

The V gene is TRBV12-3 or TRBV12-4, the J gene TRBJ1-1; unclear D gene. V was cut by 4 bases and J by 5 bases, with 11 bases left in between. This CDR3 has 13 residues. Here the CDR3 reads CASSSAIRTEAFF. CDR3 in DNA: TGTGCCAGCAGTTCAGCCATTCGGACTGAAGCTTTCTTT.

The chain recombines TRBV29-1 with TRBJ2-3, with TRBD2 identical over 12 bases. The germline gives CDR1 SQVTM, CDR2 ANQGSEA. CDR3 length: 14 amino acids. CDR3 sequence (DNA): TGCAGTCTAGCGGGGGGGCTGGGCACAGATACGCAGTATTTT. Its translation: CSLAGGLGTDTQYF.

The chain couples TRBV14 to TRBJ1-6, with D hard to call. This CDR3 region has 15 residues. Germline V gives CDR1 SGHDN, CDR2 FVKESK. The V end was cut by 1 base, the J end by 10 bases, with 14 bases between. The chain's CDR3 is CASSQGSGSGSPLHF. The DNA for the CDR3 is TGTGCCAGCAGCCAAGGGTCCGGCAGTGGATCACCCCTCCACTTT. The variable domain in full, completed from reference TRBV14 and TRBJ1-6, reads EAGVTQFPSHSVIEKGQTVTLRCDPISGHDNLYWYRRVMGKEIKFLLHFVKESKQDESGMPNNRFLAERTGGTYSTLKVQPAELEDSGVYFCASSQGSGSGSPLHFGNGTRLTVT.

This chain links TRBV4-1 with TRBJ2-1, with D perhaps matching TRBD1 or TRBD2 (6 bases each). Trimming shortened V by 4 bases and J by 7 bases, and 20 bases separated the two germline ends. Germline V CDR1 and CDR2: MGHRA, YSYEKL. CDR3 length equals 16 residues. DNA for the CDR3: TGCGCCAGCAGCCCGTTGGAGGGGGAGAGGGTGAATGAGCAGTTCTTC. Translated, it gives CASSPLEGERVNEQFF.